One and the same sample provided the 20 T cell receptor beta chains below, sequenced in a study of blood T cell repertoires in COVID-19. Assay used: immunoSEQ multiplex PCR; TCRdb lists only in-frame clones, some missing. This table has more than 200,000 clones, approximately 90% appearing once. Sequenced material: peripheral blood. These TCRs come from a man aged 25 to 40 with COVID-19, enrolled during active disease.

The chain has TRBV27 and TRBJ2-7; 8 positions match TRBD1. Germline V lookup: CDR1 MNHEY, CDR2 SMNVEV (reference sequence). The V gene end was trimmed by 5 bases and the J gene end by 4 bases; junction bases not matched to a gene: 7. CDR3 length: 14 amino acids. In DNA form, the CDR3 reads TGTGCCAGCAGTCTTGACAGGGGAGGATACGAGCAGTACTTC. Translating gives CASSLDRGGYEQYF.

This rearrangement joins TRBV24-1 to TRBJ2-7; D is undetermined. The CDR3 consists of 13 residues. CDR1 is KGHDR, CDR2 SFDVKD, per germline. The ends were cut back, 4 bases at V and 2 bases at J, with 8 bases in the middle. The CDR3 sequence: CATSETNTYEQYF. The CDR3 nucleotides are TGTGCCACCAGTGAAACGAACACCTACGAGCAGTACTTC.

This chain connects TRBV11-2 to TRBJ1-1; a possible D gene is TRBD1 (6 bases). Between the trimmed V and J ends, which lost 0 bases and 4 bases, there was a span of 9 bases. CDR1 is SGHAT, CDR2 FQNNGV, per germline. The CDR3 extends over 14 amino acids. The CDR3 spells CASSLEARGTEAFF. The CDR3 DNA follows: TGTGCCAGCAGCTTAGAAGCCAGGGGCACTGAAGCTTTCTTT. Based on the CDR3 plus reference TRBV11-2 and TRBJ1-1, the full variable domain is EAGVAQSPRYKIIEKRQSVAFWCNPISGHATLYWYQQILGQGPKLLIQFQNNGVVDDSQLPKDRFSAERLKGVDSTLKIQPAKLEDSAVYLCASSLEARGTEAFFGQGTRLTVV.

The rearrangement joins TRBV25-1 to TRBJ2-2; 11 bases fit TRBD2. Germline trimming cut 7 bases from V and 5 bases from J; bases unmatched to any gene: 6. CDR1 and CDR2 from the germline V gene are MGHDK and SYGVNS. The CDR3 has 15 amino acids. CDR3 sequence (DNA): TGTGCCAGCACCCAGGTAGCGGGAGGGACCGGGGAGCTGTTTTTT. Translating it yields CASTQVAGGTGELFF.

The chain couples TRBV9 to TRBJ1-2; possible D gene TRBD1, 6 bases. The CDR3 loop spans 15 amino acids. Germline-derived CDR1 and CDR2 are SGDLS and YYNGEE. Trimming stripped 4 bases from V and 0 bases from J, with 13 bases between. Here the CDR3 DNA reads TGTGCCAGCAGCCCCCGGGACACAACTAACTATGGCTACACCTTC. Its translation is CASSPRDTTNYGYTF. Variable domain in full (rest from reference TRBV9 and TRBJ1-2): DSGVTQTPKHLITATGQRVTLRCSPRSGDLSVYWYQQSLDQGLQFLIQYYNGEERAKGNILERFSAQQFPDLHSELNLSSLELGDSALYFCASSPRDTTNYGYTFGSGTRLTVV.

V and J are TRBV30 and TRBJ1-1; D is ambiguous. V lost 1 base and J 7 bases, leaving 19 bases between the germline ends. The CDR3 runs 15 residues. The germline V gene has CDR1 GTSNPN and CDR2 SVGIG (reference sequence). The DNA of the CDR3 is TGTGCCTGGAGTGCGATCGGGTCGACTTTTTTTGAAGCTTTCTTT. Translation: CAWSAIGSTFFEAFF. Based on the CDR3 plus reference TRBV30 and TRBJ1-1, the full variable domain is SQTIHQWPATLVQPVGSPLSLECTVEGTSNPNLYWYRQAAGRGLQLLFYSVGIGQISSEVPQNLSASRPQDRQFILSSKKLLLSDSGFYLCAWSAIGSTFFEAFFGQGTRLTVV.

This chain joins TRBV9 and TRBJ1-2; D call uncertain. Germline V gene sequence: CDR1 SGDLS, CDR2 YYNGEE. Trimming stripped 0 bases from V and 7 bases from J, with 16 bases between. This CDR3 has 15 amino acids. CDR3 nucleotide sequence: TGTGCCAGCAGCGTAGATACGCGGGAGGGTGGTGGCTACACCTTC. It translates to CASSVDTREGGGYTF.

This clone appeared once. The CDR3: CASSIWGRGNNQPQHF. DNA of the CDR3: TGTGCCAGTAGTATATGGGGCAGGGGAAACAATCAGCCCCAGCATTTT. The genes are TRBV19 and TRBJ1-5; D possibly corresponds to TRBD1 (6 bases). The CDR3 spans 16 residues. CDR1 is LNHDA, CDR2 SQIVND, per germline (reference sequence). The V gene lost 2 bases and the J gene lost 3 bases, with 14 bases spanning the gap.

The chain links TRBV24-1 to TRBJ2-3; 7 bases line up with TRBD1. Looked up from germline, CDR1 is KGHDR and CDR2 is SFDVKD. This CDR3 is built from 14 residues. V shed 6 bases, J shed 3 bases, and the junction held 5 bases outside the gene matches. Here the CDR3 reads CATSPRGRTDTQYF. The DNA for the CDR3 is TGTGCCACCAGTCCGAGGGGGCGGACAGATACGCAGTATTTT.

The rearrangement uses TRBV7-6 and TRBJ2-2; 14 positions agree with TRBD2. V was clipped by 5 bases and J by 0 bases; unmatched bases: 5. The CDR3 has 18 amino acids. Germline loops: CDR1 SGHVS, CDR2 FNYEAQ. The CDR3 spells CASSKGLAGVANTGELFF. As DNA, the CDR3 is TGTGCCAGCAGCAAGGGACTAGCGGGAGTGGCGAACACCGGGGAGCTGTTTTTT.

V usage is TRBV5-6 and J usage is TRBJ2-7; 8 positions agree with TRBD1. Germline assignment: CDR1 SGHDT and CDR2 YYEEEE. This CDR3 spans 16 amino acids. The V segment lost 1 base and the J segment 4 bases; nucleotides outside the gene matches: 10. The CDR3 spells CASSLNIGTGRYEQYF. For the CDR3, the DNA is TGTGCCAGCAGCTTGAATATAGGGACAGGAAGATACGAGCAGTACTTC.

The V and J genes are TRBV5-6 and TRBJ2-1; D may be TRBD1 (5 bases). This CDR3 region has 16 residues. The V end lost 0 bases, the J end lost 3 bases, and 13 bases lay between the germline ends. The germline CDR1 and CDR2 sequences are SGHDT and YYEEEE. The chain's CDR3 is CASSLEGSRFYNEQFF. The CDR3 nucleotides are TGTGCCAGCAGCTTGGAGGGGTCGAGGTTCTACAATGAGCAGTTCTTC.

CDR3 residues: CASSLSGQGIYGYTF. The CDR3 DNA reads TGTGCCAGCTCACTCTCCGGACAGGGAATCTATGGCTACACCTTC. The V and J genes are TRBV18 and TRBJ1-2; 8 bases fit TRBD1. Germline CDR1 is KGHSH and CDR2 is LQKENI. The CDR3 has 15 residues. Germline trimming cut 4 bases from V and 4 bases from J; bases unmatched to any gene: 8.

The CDR3 loop is CASSLSAGGADHEQYF. The CDR3 coding sequence is TGTGCCAGCAGCTTAAGCGCAGGGGGCGCTGACCACGAGCAGTACTTC. The chain is built from TRBV7-2 and TRBJ2-7; 8 bases agree with TRBD1. The CDR3 runs 16 residues. From germline, CDR1 is SGHTA and CDR2 FQGNSA. The V segment lost 2 bases and the J segment 5 bases; nucleotides outside the gene matches: 11.

This clone came up once. This sequence joins TRBV5-1 and TRBJ2-5, with D maybe TRBD1 (6 bases). Per germline, CDR1 SGHRS and CDR2 YFSETQ. The CDR3 runs to 13 residues. Trimming removed 3 bases from V and 2 bases from J, with 8 bases in between. CDR3 residues: CASSSGVQETQYF. CDR3 DNA: TGCGCCAGCAGCTCAGGGGTACAAGAGACCCAGTACTTC.

This chain uses TRBV25-1 with TRBJ1-6, with a possible D match to TRBD1 (5 bases). There are 12 residues in the CDR3. With 2 bases removed from V and 15 bases from J, the gap between germline ends came to 11 bases. The germline CDR1 and CDR2 sequences are MGHDK and SYGVNS. CDR3 in amino acids: CASSERTRVLHF. In DNA, the CDR3 is TGTGCCAGCAGTGAACGGACACGGGTCCTCCACTTT.

The chain couples TRBV10-3 to TRBJ1-1; D remains ambiguous. V was clipped by 7 bases and J by 3 bases, with 6 bases between them. The CDR3 is made up of 11 amino acids. The germline gives CDR1 ENHRY, CDR2 SYGVKD. CDR3 in DNA: TGTGCCATCAAGAGGGACACTGAAGCTTTCTTT. Its protein is CAIKRDTEAFF.

The rearrangement uses TRBV6-6 and TRBJ2-7; TRBD1 aligns across 8 bases. Trimming at V came to 2 bases and at J to 2 bases, leaving 5 bases not matched to a gene. The CDR3 is made up of 15 amino acids. CDR1 is MNHNY and CDR2 is SVGAGI in the germline V gene (reference sequence). The DNA of the CDR3 is TGTGCCAGCAGTTACGGCACAGGGGGGACCTACGAGCAGTACTTC. It encodes CASSYGTGGTYEQYF.

V usage is TRBV6-5 and J usage is TRBJ2-7; perhaps TRBD1 as D (6 bases). The CDR3 sequence is 14 residues long. The V end lost 5 bases, the J end lost 6 bases, and 17 bases lay between the germline ends. Germline-derived CDR1 and CDR2 are MNHEY and SVGAGI. DNA of the CDR3: TGTGCCAGCAGTACGATAACAGGGCTGGGCGAGCAGTACTTC. It specifies CASSTITGLGEQYF.

The chain recombines TRBV4-2 with TRBJ2-7, with 9 bases aligning to TRBD2. The CDR3 consists of 17 residues. Unmatched junction bases numbered 11, after V lost 0 bases and J lost 5 bases. Per germline, CDR1 LGHNA and CDR2 YNFKEQ. CDR3 nucleotides: TGTGCCAGCAGCCAAGATGTCCGGTTAGCGGGAGTACACGAGCAGTACTTC. Translated: CASSQDVRLAGVHEQYF.